This T cell receptor beta chain stems from a study of regulatory T cells in long-lasting Graves disease (dated by TCRdb to the early 2020s). Regarding the study in general: In the newly diagnosed Graves' disease group, patients had been taking antithyroid drugs for less than 3 months. Patients with persistent Graves' disease were compared with patients with newly diagnosed Graves' disease using TCR sequencing and RNA sequencing of peripheral blood. The study took place in China and was registered as a clinical trial. A total of roughly 33 samples underwent TCR sequencing: some 13 from persistent and about 20 from newly diagnosed Graves' disease patients. Overall study results and their limits: Persistent Graves' disease patients showed lower TCR Shannon entropy and fewer highly expanded clones than newly diagnosed patients, suggesting clonal expansion. Sequencing and analysis were restricted to the TCR beta chain. The authors acknowledged the small sample size as a limitation that may reduce accuracy. The study examined only peripheral blood because the primary lesion, thyroid tissue, could not be accessed. Preferential use of TRBV28, TRBJ1-2 and TRBJ2-5 was observed in persistent disease, whereas TRBV20-1 and TRBJ2-1 were favored in newly diagnosed disease. A larger number of public clonotypes was shared among persistent patients (more than 2,500) than among newly diagnosed patients (about 990).

Libraries were built with multiplex PCR. Reads for this sample came from an Illumina HiSeq 4000. TCR beta libraries were built with iRepertoire HTBI primers and Arm-PCR amplification of CDR3 regions. Before sequencing, the PCR products went through gel purification. The study's own analysis went as follows. Across samples, around 62 TRBV and over 11 TRBJ segments were identified and used for gene usage analysis of CDR3 amino acid clonotypes. COPE and FqMerger were used to merge the filtered high-quality paired reads into contigs. BLAST was used to align contigs to the IMGT TRBV, TRBD and TRBJ reference genes, and CDR3 was defined following IMGT. Highly expanded clones were defined as clonotypes with a frequency above 0.1%. Shannon entropy was used to measure repertoire diversity, and the Gini coefficient was used to measure V-J evenness. Clonotypes shared by more than one individual were considered public. Through fastp at Q25 and MiXCR, TCRdb rebuilt clones from the public reads, retaining in-frame beta chains. Each CDR3 protein appears once, grouped with its most common genes and DNA. Clone size and V and J calls follow TCRdb, not the original study. This sample is represented by 530,000 or so distinct CDR3 sequences; about 16% of them were singletons. The biggest ten clones account for around 11% of the sample.

In light of the paper, this sample's time point label describes: newly diagnosed GD, antithyroid drugs for less than 3 months. RNA was extracted from PBMCs in TRIzol for both TCR sequencing and RNA sequencing. The diagnosis of Graves' disease followed American Thyroid Association guidelines. The patients came from an endocrinology department in Xi'an, China. Each patient gave approximately 9 milliliters of peripheral blood, collected in an EDTA anticoagulant tube. Ficoll Paque Plus density gradient separation was used to isolate PBMCs, and no further T cell sorting was performed. An Agilent 2100 Bioanalyzer and agarose gel were used to assess RNA quality, and a NanoDrop 2000 was used to measure RNA concentration. The CDR3 measures 13 amino acids from cysteine to phenylalanine. Left in the record is the CDR3 DNA by itself, 39 bases read in frame from the first base. Based on the germline V gene, the CDR1 and CDR2 sequences are SGHRS and YFSETQ.

Note on this clonotype: This clone's antigen is unknown. One junction end disagrees with the germline gene, perhaps due to a read error.

The same data also contributed to another study, on T cells in Graves' hyperthyroidism and ophthalmopathy. From that second study: A patient counted as having stable Graves' hyperthyroidism if no progression to ophthalmopathy occurred over 18 months of follow-up. Hyperthyroidism patients were newly diagnosed, with disease duration under 2 months, and aged 18 to 65 years. Patients with uncontrolled infections, other autoimmune diseases, pregnancy or lactation were excluded. Diagnoses relied on clinical symptoms, serum thyroxine and TRAb, thyroid ultrasound and orbital computed tomography. The first round of RT-PCR for the TCR CDR3 was performed with the HTBI primer set and the Qiagen OneStep RT-PCR kit. Most expanded thyroid clonotypes (frequency above 0.001) were also found in blood, which suggests that blood repertoires may mirror thyroid immune responses. In cross-validation, a model built on a 13 V-J signature told ophthalmopathy apart from stable hyperthyroidism with 85% to 90% sensitivity and about 81% specificity, and in testing the same model reached 80%/75%. In validation, progression to ophthalmopathy was predicted by the model with nearly 71% sensitivity and nearly 75% specificity, a median of approximately 6.5 months before onset. TCR V-J signatures able to tell the groups apart were searched for in a discovery cohort of 95 to 100 patients, of whom over 40 had Graves' ophthalmopathy and about 55 had stable Graves' hyperthyroidism. Prospective prediction of ophthalmopathy was tested in an independent validation cohort of fewer than 20 hyperthyroidism patients and 15 to 17 patients who later progressed to ophthalmopathy. The approximately 100 discovery patients were divided at random into training and test sets in a 7:3 ratio. Thyroid tissue and blood T-cell repertoires from six Graves' hyperthyroidism patients were also compared in the study. After sampling, hyperthyroidism patients received methimazole starting at 30 mg daily, and ophthalmopathy patients received high-dose intravenous methylprednisolone. The libraries were constructed in a second round of multiplex PCR and then size-selected and purified. Paired-end sequencing of the libraries was performed with 100 bp reads on an Illumina HiSeq2000. SOAPnuke was used to process the raw data, removing reads that contained adapters or uncalled bases, had a mean Phred below 15, or lacked an exact match to the constant primer or identifier. COPE v1.2.5 was used to merge the high-quality paired reads, and each unique nucleotide sequence was defined as a clonotype. Clonotypes were aligned to IMGT TRBV, TRBD and TRBJ reference segments using MiTCR v1.1. The analysis included only V-J combinations with a frequency above 0.0001, which together covered around 99% of the repertoires. The TCS score was defined as F50 (clonal expansion) divided by E x V (chaos), with BLOSUM62-based TCRdist calculated between CDR3 peptides within each V-J. Welch's t-statistics and random forest reduced 450 to 600 V-J features to 10 to 15, which were used in a naive Bayes classifier (R e1071). No statistical method was used to fix the sample size in advance, and group allocation was not hidden from the investigators. TCR Vbeta CDR3 sequencing of approximately 140 peripheral blood samples (around 45 ophthalmopathy, about 80 hyperthyroidism and some 17 progressor patients) is reported in the paper.

The TCR originated in a man aged 18 to 35 with Graves disease. Donor details come from another sample of the same person, matched by shared clones. The sample in question was peripheral blood mononuclear cells (PBMCs), obtained at new diagnosis, from a patient treated with antithyroid drugs. The V and J genes are TRBV5-1 and TRBJ1-1, with TRBD1 perhaps the D gene, on 6 matching bases. The nucleotide sequence is TGCGCCAGCGGCTTGGGGGCGAACACTGAAGCTTTCTTT. Translated, it reads CASGLGANTEAFF. The full variable domain, with segments outside the CDR3 supplied by the reference TRBV5-1 and TRBJ1-1 proteins, appears as KAGVTQTPRYLIKTRGQQVTLSCSPISGHRSVSWYQQTPGQGLQFLFEYFSETQRNKGNFPGRFSGRQFSNSRSEMNVSTLELGDSALYLCASGLGANTEAFFGQGTRLTVV.